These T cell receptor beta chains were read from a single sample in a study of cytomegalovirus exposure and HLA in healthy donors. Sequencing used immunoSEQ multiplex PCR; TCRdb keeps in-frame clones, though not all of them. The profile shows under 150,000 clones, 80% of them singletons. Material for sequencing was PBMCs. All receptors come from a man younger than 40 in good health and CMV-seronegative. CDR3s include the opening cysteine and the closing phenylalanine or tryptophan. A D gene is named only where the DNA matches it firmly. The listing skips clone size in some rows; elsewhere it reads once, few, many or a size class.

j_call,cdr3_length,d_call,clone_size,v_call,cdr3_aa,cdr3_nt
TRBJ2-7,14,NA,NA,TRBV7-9,CASSLGVSVHEQYF,TGTGCCAGCAGCTTAGGCGTTAGCGTACACGAGCAGTACTTC
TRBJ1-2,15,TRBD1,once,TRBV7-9,CASSLETGDVYGYTF,TGTGCCAGCAGCTTAGAGACAGGGGATGTCTATGGCTACACCTTC
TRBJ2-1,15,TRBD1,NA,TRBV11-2,CASSLRQGSGNEQFF,TGTGCCAGCAGCCTGCGACAGGGTAGTGGCAATGAGCAGTTCTTC
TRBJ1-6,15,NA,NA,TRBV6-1,CASTPGRRGNSPLHF,TGTGCCAGCACCCCGGGGCGGAGGGGTAATTCACCCCTCCACTTT
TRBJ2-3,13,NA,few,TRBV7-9,CASRGSHTDTQYF,TGTGCCAGTCGGGGGAGTCACACAGATACGCAGTATTTT
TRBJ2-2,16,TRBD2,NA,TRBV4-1,CASSQDGGVGTGELFF,TGCGCCAGCAGCCAAGACGGGGGGGTCGGCACCGGGGAGCTGTTTTTT
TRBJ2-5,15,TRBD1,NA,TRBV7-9,CASSIRQGNQETQYF,TGTGCCAGCAGCATCCGACAGGGCAATCAAGAGACCCAGTACTTC
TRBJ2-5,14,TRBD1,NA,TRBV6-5,CASSLLTGQETQYF,TGTGCCAGCAGCCTTCTGACAGGGCAAGAGACCCAGTACTTC
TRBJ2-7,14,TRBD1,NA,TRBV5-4,CASSFGQGTYEQYF,TGTGCCAGCAGCTTCGGACAGGGAACCTACGAGCAGTACTTC
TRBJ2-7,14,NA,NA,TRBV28,CASRTGQSSNEQYF,TGTGCCAGCAGGACCGGACAGTCCTCTAACGAGCAGTACTTC
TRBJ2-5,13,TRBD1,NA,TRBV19,CASRGTGEETQYF,TGTGCCAGTAGGGGGACAGGGGAAGAGACCCAGTACTTC
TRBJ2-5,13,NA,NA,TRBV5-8,CASSLETLGTQYF,TGTGCCAGCAGCTTGGAAACCCTCGGGACCCAGTACTTC
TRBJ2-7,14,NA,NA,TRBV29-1,CSVRSGYSSYEQYF,TGCAGCGTGCGTTCGGGGTATTCCTCCTACGAGCAGTACTTC
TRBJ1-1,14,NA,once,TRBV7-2,CASSSTPGATEAFF,TGTGCCAGCAGCTCCACCCCAGGGGCGACTGAAGCTTTCTTT
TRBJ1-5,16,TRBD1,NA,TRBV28,CASSPDRELGNQPQHF,TGTGCCAGCAGCCCCGACAGGGAATTAGGCAATCAGCCCCAGCATTTT
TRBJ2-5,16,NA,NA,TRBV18,CASSPPGTFLQETQYF,TGTGCCAGCTCACCACCGGGGACATTCCTCCAAGAGACCCAGTACTTC
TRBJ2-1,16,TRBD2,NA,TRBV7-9,CASSLAAGGLNNEQFF,TGTGCCAGCAGCTTAGCGGCGGGAGGACTTAACAATGAGCAGTTCTTC
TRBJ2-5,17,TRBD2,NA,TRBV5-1,CASSLVPSGRAVETQYF,TGCGCCAGCAGCTTGGTCCCTAGCGGGAGGGCCGTAGAGACCCAGTACTTC
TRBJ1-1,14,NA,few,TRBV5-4,CASSNRQVNTEAFF,TGTGCCAGCAGCAACAGACAGGTGAACACTGAAGCTTTCTTT
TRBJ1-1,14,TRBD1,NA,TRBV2,CASRSTGGNTEAFF,TGTGCCAGCAGAAGTACAGGGGGCAACACTGAAGCTTTCTTT
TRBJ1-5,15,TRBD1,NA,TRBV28,CASSPRTGSNQPQHF,TGTGCCAGCAGTCCACGGACAGGCAGCAATCAGCCCCAGCATTTT
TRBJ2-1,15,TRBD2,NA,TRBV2,CASSESGGSGEEQFF,TGTGCCAGCAGTGAAAGCGGGGGTTCGGGCGAAGAGCAGTTCTTC
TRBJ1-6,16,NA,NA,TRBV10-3,CAISENERGWDSPLHF,TGTGCCATCAGTGAAAACGAAAGGGGGTGGGATTCACCCCTCCACTTT
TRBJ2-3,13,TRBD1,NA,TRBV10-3,CATEDRGADTQYF,TGTGCCACCGAAGACAGGGGTGCGGATACGCAGTATTTT
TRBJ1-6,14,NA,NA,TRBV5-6,CASSTTGNNSPLHF,TGTGCCAGCAGCACAACAGGGAATAATTCACCCCTCCACTTT
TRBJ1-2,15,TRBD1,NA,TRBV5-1,CASSLDGDRLYGYTF,TGCGCCAGCAGCTTGGATGGGGACAGGTTGTATGGCTACACCTTC
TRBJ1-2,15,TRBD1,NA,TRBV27,CASSWVARGNYGYTF,TGTGCCAGCAGTTGGGTCGCCAGGGGGAACTATGGCTACACCTTC
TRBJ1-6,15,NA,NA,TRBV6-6,CASRLQGHYNSPLHF,TGTGCCAGCAGGCTACAGGGACACTATAATTCACCCCTCCACTTT
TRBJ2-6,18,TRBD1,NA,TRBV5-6,CASSRDSGVYTGANVLTF,TGTGCCAGCAGCCGGGACAGCGGAGTTTATACTGGGGCCAACGTCCTGACTTTC
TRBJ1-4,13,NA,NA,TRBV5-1,CASSLGQGEKLFF,TGCGCCAGCAGCTTGGGTCAGGGAGAAAAACTGTTTTTT
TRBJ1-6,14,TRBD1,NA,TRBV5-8,CASSLFRGPSPLHF,TGTGCCAGCAGCTTGTTCAGGGGGCCTTCACCCCTCCACTTT
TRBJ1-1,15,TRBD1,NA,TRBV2,CASSARQGQATEAFF,TGTGCCAGCAGCGCAAGACAGGGGCAGGCAACTGAAGCTTTCTTT
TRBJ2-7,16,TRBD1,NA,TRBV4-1,CASSQDGGTGSDEQYF,TGCGCCAGCAGCCAAGATGGGGGGACAGGGTCAGACGAGCAGTACTTC
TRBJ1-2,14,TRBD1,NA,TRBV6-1,CASSEKGQGNGYTF,TGTGCCAGCAGTGAAAAAGGACAGGGTAATGGCTACACCTTC
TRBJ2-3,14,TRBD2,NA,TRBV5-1,CASTSGAVTDTQYF,TGCGCCAGCACTAGCGGAGCGGTCACAGATACGCAGTATTTT
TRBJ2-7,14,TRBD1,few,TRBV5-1,CASSPGQFYYEQYF,TGCGCCAGCAGCCCGGGACAGTTCTACTACGAGCAGTACTTC
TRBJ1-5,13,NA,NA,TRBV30,CAWSSGDTQPQHF,TGTGCCTGGAGTTCTGGGGACACTCAGCCCCAGCATTTT
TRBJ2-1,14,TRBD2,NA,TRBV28,CASSRLAGAEEQFF,TGTGCCAGCAGCCGACTAGCGGGAGCCGAGGAGCAGTTCTTC
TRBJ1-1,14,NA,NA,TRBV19,CASSIGEVGTEAFF,TGTGCCAGTAGTATAGGCGAGGTAGGCACTGAAGCTTTCTTT
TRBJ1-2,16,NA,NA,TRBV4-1,CASRRIAGQNNYGYTF,TGCGCCAGCAGACGAATTGCAGGACAGAATAACTATGGCTACACCTTC
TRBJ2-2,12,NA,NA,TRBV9,CASTEGSGELFF,TGTGCCAGCACTGAGGGTTCCGGGGAGCTGTTTTTT
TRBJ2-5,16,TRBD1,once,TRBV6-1,CASSEPRTGGMETQYF,TGTGCCAGCAGTGAACCGAGGACAGGGGGCATGGAGACCCAGTACTTC
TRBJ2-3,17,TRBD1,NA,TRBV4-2,CASSQGKGTGIPDTQYF,TGTGCCAGCAGCCAGGGGAAAGGGACAGGGATCCCAGATACGCAGTATTTT
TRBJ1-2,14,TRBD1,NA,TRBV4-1,CASSPSDRGGGYTF,TGCGCCAGCAGCCCATCGGACAGGGGAGGTGGCTACACCTTC